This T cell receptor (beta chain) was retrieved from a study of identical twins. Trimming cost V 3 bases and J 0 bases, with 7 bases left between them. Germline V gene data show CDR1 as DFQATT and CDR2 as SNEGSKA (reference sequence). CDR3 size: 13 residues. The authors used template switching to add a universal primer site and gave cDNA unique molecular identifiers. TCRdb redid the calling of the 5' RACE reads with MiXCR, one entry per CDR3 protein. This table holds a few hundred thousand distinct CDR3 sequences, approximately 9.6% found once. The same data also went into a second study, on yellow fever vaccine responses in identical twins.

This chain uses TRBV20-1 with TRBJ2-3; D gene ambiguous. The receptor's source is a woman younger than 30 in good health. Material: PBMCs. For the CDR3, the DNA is TGCAGTGCTAGTTTTAGGAGCACAGATACGCAGTATTTT. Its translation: CSASFRSTDTQYF.